Sequencing of this T cell receptor beta chain was carried out in a study of OX40 agonist ivuxolimab in advanced cancers. A note on the overall study: Ivuxolimab was an agonistic, fully human IgG2 monoclonal antibody directed against OX40 (CD134), a costimulatory receptor. The paper describes the monotherapy dose-escalation part (N of about 55 patients) of the phase I trial of ivuxolimab. Intravenous ivuxolimab was administered to patients every 2 weeks at six dose levels: 0.01, 0.1, 0.3, 1.5, 3 and 10 mg/kg. Patients were allowed to have had prior anti-PD-1, anti-PD-L1 or anti-CTLA-4 therapy, and 30% to 40% of the dose-escalation patients had been treated with checkpoint inhibitors. Of the roughly 54 dose-escalation patients, hepatocellular carcinoma was present in about 19, melanoma in roughly 15, renal cell carcinoma in 9 and head and neck cancer in 9. In the dose-escalation cohort, 82.7% of patients were male, and the mean age was approximately 60 years, with a range of about 23 to 80. Partial responses occurred in three dose-escalation patients: two with cutaneous melanoma and one with hepatocellular carcinoma. The point of sequencing TCRbeta in the periphery was to test whether ivuxolimab changed TCR sequence diversity and drove clonal T-cell expansion. What the research found in general, with its limitations: The antigen specificity of the clonally expanded peripheral T cells was not determined. In partial responders in the 0.1-3.0 mg/kg groups, normalized peripheral clonal expansion was found to be among the lowest, especially among CD8+ T cells. At doses of 0.1 to 3.0 mg/kg, clonal expansion of both CD4+ and CD8+ blood T cells was observed from baseline to week 6. After ivuxolimab, more expanded clones were found on average in CD8+ T cells than in CD4+ T cells. Low levels of normalized T-cell clonal expansion were also seen in some patients who did not respond.

Patients with autoimmune disease history or receiving systemic immunosuppression were excluded from the trial. Peripheral blood for TCR sequencing was drawn from every dose cohort at baseline, at cycle 4 day 1 and at cycle 7 day 1. The samples were drawn from a first-in-human, open-label, multicenter phase I dose-escalation trial of ivuxolimab. The trial enrolled adults with locally advanced or metastatic head and neck squamous cell, hepatocellular, melanoma or renal cell carcinoma. Before TCR sequencing, CD4+ and CD8+ T cells were separately sorted from peripheral blood. To sequence the TCRbeta CDR3 region, genomic DNA was isolated from the sorted cells. The immunoSEQ Assay was used for sequencing of TCRbeta CDR3 regions. This is the immuneACCESS table as TCRdb keeps it, with only in-frame sequences that have V and J called. A part of the clones is gone; compared with another copy, unresolved V genes explain less than half, and the rest is unexplained. Recorded for this sample are over 30,000 clones; 65% to 85% of them occurred a single time. The ten largest clonotypes hold about 2% of the sample.

Counted from cysteine to phenylalanine, this CDR3 has 15 amino acids. Solely the CDR3 DNA is kept, with 45 bases framed from the first base. Deletion took 7 bases off V and 2 bases off J, with a span of 17 bases between the germline ends. From a lookup of the germline V gene (reference sequence), CDR1 and CDR2 are MNHNY and SVGAGI. Comments on this clone: Its specific antigen is unknown. The sample holds no much larger clone one base away, and base qualities are not on file.

Recombination linked TRBV6-6 to TRBJ2-5; the D gene is perhaps TRBD2, on 7 matching bases. The source is an adult with an advanced solid tumor such as melanoma, head and neck, liver or kidney cancer. Sequenced material: CD4+ or CD8+ T cells sorted from blood, taken in a trial of the OX40 agonist ivuxolimab. The CDR3 reads as follows: CASTDKAGAQETQYF. The base sequence is TGTGCCAGCACTGATAAGGCGGGGGCACAAGAGACCCAGTACTTC.